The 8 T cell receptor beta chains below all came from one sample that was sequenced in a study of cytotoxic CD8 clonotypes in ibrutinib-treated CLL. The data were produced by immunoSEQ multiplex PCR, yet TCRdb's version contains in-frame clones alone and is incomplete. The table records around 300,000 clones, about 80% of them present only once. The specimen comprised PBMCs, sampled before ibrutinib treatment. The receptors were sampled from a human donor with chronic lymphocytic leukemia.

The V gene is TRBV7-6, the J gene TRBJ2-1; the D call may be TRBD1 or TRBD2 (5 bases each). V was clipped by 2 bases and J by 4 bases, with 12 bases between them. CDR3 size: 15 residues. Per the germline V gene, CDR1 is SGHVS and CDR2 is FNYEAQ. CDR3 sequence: CASSLQGWGYNEQFF. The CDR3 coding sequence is TGTGCCAGCAGCTTACAGGGCTGGGGGTACAATGAGCAGTTCTTC.

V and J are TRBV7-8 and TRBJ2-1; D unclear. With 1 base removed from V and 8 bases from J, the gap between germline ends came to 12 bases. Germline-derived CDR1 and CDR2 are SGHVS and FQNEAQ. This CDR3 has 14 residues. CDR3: CASSLGTLGDEQFF. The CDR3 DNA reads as TGTGCCAGCAGCTTAGGCACCCTAGGCGATGAGCAGTTCTTC.

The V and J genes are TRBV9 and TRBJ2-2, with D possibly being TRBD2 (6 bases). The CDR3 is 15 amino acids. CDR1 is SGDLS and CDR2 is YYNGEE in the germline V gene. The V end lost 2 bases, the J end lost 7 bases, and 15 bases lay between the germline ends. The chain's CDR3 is CASSVGGPQRGELFF. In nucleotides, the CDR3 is TGTGCCAGCAGCGTGGGAGGACCTCAACGCGGGGAGCTGTTTTTT. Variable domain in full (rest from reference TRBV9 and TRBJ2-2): DSGVTQTPKHLITATGQRVTLRCSPRSGDLSVYWYQQSLDQGLQFLIQYYNGEERAKGNILERFSAQQFPDLHSELNLSSLELGDSALYFCASSVGGPQRGELFFGEGSRLTVL.

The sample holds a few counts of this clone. As DNA, the CDR3 is TGTGCCAGCAGCTTACCCCGACTAGCGGTCACCGGGGAGCTGTTTTTT. It encodes CASSLPRLAVTGELFF. This chain joins TRBV11-2 and TRBJ2-2; TRBD2 aligns across 9 bases. Germline CDR1 SGHAT, CDR2 FQNNGV. CDR3 length: 16 residues. J was trimmed by 4 bases and V by 2 bases; bases with no gene match: 5.

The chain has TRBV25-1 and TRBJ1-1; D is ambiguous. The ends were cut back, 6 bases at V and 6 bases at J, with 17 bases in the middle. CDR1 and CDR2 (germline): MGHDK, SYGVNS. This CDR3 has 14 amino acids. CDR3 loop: CASRAGLLSAEAFF. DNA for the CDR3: TGTGCCAGCAGGGCGGGTCTGTTGAGCGCTGAAGCTTTCTTT.

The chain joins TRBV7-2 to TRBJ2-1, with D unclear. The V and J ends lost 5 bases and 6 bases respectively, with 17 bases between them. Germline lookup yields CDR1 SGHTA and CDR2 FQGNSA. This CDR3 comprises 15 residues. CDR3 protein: CASSHPSNDVNEQFF. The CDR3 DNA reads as TGTGCCAGCAGCCACCCCAGTAACGATGTCAATGAGCAGTTCTTC.

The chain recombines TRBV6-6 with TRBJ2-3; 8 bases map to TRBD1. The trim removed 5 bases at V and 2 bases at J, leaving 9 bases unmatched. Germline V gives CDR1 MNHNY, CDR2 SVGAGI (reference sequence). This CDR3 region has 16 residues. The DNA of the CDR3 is TGTGCCAGCAGTCGGGCAGGGGGCACATTCACAGATACGCAGTATTTT. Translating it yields CASSRAGGTFTDTQYF.

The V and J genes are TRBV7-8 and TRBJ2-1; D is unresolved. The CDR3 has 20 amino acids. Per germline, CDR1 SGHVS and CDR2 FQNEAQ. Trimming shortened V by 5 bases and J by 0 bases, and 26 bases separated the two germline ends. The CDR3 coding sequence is TGTGCCAGCAGCATTAGGCGGCTAACAATCCCCCCCAGCTCCTACAATGAGCAGTTCTTC. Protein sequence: CASSIRRLTIPPSSYNEQFF. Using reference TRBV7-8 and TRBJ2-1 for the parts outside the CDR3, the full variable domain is GAGVSQSPRYKVAKRGQDVALRCDPISGHVSLFWYQQALGQGPEFLTYFQNEAQLDKSGLPSDRFFAERPEGSVSTLKIQRTQQEDSAVYLCASSIRRLTIPPSSYNEQFFGPGTRLTVL.